Here is one T cell receptor (beta chain) with its context. The entry originates in a study of cytomegalovirus exposure and HLA in healthy donors. Both 60 Vbeta primers and 13 Jbeta primers went into the PCR. This table comes from immunoSEQ multiplex PCR, and its TCRdb copy is limited to in-frame clones, with some not included. Found here are about 78,000 clones, 70% to 80% of them singletons; the top ten hold 20% to 25%. CDR1 is MNHEY, CDR2 SVGAGI, per germline. The CDR3 extends over 14 amino acids. Trimming stripped 5 bases from V and 3 bases from J, with 11 bases between. The sequenced sample was PBMCs. This rearrangement joins TRBV6-5 to TRBJ1-5; D not certain. This sequence originates from a woman in her forties or fifties in good health and CMV-seropositive. CDR3 in DNA: TGTGCCAGCAGTGAATACACAGACAATCAGCCCCAGCATTTT. As protein: CASSEYTDNQPQHF.